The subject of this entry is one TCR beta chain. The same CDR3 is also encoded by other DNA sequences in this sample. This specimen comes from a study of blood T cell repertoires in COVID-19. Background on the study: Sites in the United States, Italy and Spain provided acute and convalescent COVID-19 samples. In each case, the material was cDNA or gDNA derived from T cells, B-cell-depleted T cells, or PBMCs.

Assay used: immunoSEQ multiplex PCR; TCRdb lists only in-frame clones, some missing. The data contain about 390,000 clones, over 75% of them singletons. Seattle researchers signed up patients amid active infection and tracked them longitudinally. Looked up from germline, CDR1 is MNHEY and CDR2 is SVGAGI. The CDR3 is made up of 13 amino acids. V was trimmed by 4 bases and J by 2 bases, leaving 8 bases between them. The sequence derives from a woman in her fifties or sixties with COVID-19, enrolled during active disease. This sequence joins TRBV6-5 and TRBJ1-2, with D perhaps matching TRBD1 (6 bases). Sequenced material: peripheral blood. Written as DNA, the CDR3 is TGTGCCAGCAGTTCGACAGGCAACTATGGCTACACCTTC. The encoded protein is CASSSTGNYGYTF.